The 20 T cell receptor beta chains listed next were all sequenced from one sample in a study of T-cell memory formation after mild COVID-19. Each CDR3 protein gets one entry after TCRdb re-called the 5' RACE reads with MiXCR. The table has roughly 150,000 distinct CDR3 sequences, around 25% seen once. Material: PBMCs or a T cell subset sorted from them (not recorded which). These TCRs come from an adult woman who had mild COVID-19 (a few samples of this study predate the infection). Cell type and time point are not known.

V and J are TRBV20-1 and TRBJ1-1, with D possibly matching TRBD1 (6 bases). The CDR3 length is 14 residues. Germline values: CDR1 DFQATT, CDR2 SNEGSKA (reference sequence). CDR3 in amino acids: CSAGGGVLNTEAFF. The CDR3 nucleotides are TGCAGCGCTGGAGGGGGGGTCCTGAACACTGAAGCTTTCTTT.

This chain uses TRBV27 with TRBJ1-5; D is perhaps TRBD1 (6 bases). The V gene's germline CDR1 is MNHEY and CDR2 SMNVEV (reference sequence). Trimming took 3 bases from V and 0 from J, leaving 15 bases between them. The CDR3 covers 17 residues. CDR3 loop: CASSLIGGIYSNQPQHF. The CDR3 DNA is TGTGCCAGCAGTTTGATAGGGGGAATTTATAGCAATCAGCCCCAGCATTTT.

The sample holds a few counts of this clonotype. This chain joins TRBV7-2 and TRBJ2-3, with 8 bases lining up with TRBD1. This CDR3 comprises 13 residues. Trimming at V came to 4 bases and at J to 10 bases, leaving 7 bases not matched to a gene. The germline gives CDR1 SGHTA, CDR2 FQGNSA. CDR3 in DNA: TGTGCCAGCAGCTACCAAGGACAGGGTCCGCAGTATTTT. This gives the protein CASSYQGQGPQYF.

In its sample, this clonotype was seen many times. CDR3 sequence reads: CASSYSPSGPYNEQFF. Written as DNA, the CDR3 is TGTGCCAGCAGTTACTCCCCTAGCGGACCCTACAATGAGCAGTTCTTC. The chain couples TRBV6-2 or TRBV6-3 to TRBJ2-1; 7 nucleotides line up with TRBD2. Germline-derived CDR1 and CDR2 are MNHEY and SVGEGT. The junction had 4 bases not matched to a gene; V was cut back by 0 bases and J by 2 bases. This CDR3 has 16 amino acids.

The chain joins TRBV6-2 or TRBV6-3 to TRBJ2-7; D remains ambiguous. Trimming took off 8 bases at V and 3 bases at J, with 14 bases between the two ends. The CDR3 runs to 13 residues. The germline CDR1 and CDR2 sequences are MNHEY and SVGEGT. The CDR3 nucleotides are TGTGCCAGCTCCCGAGCGATATTCTACGAGCAGTACTTC. Translating gives CASSRAIFYEQYF.

This clonotype came up many times. CDR3 in amino acids: CSALGLAREQYF. DNA for the CDR3: TGCAGTGCCCTCGGACTAGCGAGGGAGCAGTACTTC. This chain joins TRBV20-1 and TRBJ2-7; TRBD2 matches at 9 bases. Losses at the gene ends were 6 bases for V and 7 bases for J; bases not matched to a gene: 7. There are 12 residues in the CDR3. Germline V CDR1 and CDR2: DFQATT, SNEGSKA (reference sequence).

The chain joins TRBV7-9 to TRBJ2-7; the match to TRBD1 covers 7 bases. The CDR3 is 14 amino acids. In germline, CDR1 is SEHNR, CDR2 FQNEAQ (reference sequence). V was pared by 5 bases and J by 5 bases, with 9 bases of the junction left unmatched. CDR3 loop: CASSPRDSVHEQYF. The CDR3 DNA is TGTGCCAGCAGCCCCCGGGACAGCGTTCACGAGCAGTACTTC.

This clonotype occurred a few times. The gene calls are TRBV4-2 and TRBJ2-3; 9 nucleotides line up with TRBD2. The CDR3 length is 15 residues. Germline V CDR1 and CDR2: LGHNA, YNFKEQ. After removal of 2 bases from V and 1 base from J, the junction contained 1 base not matched to a gene. The CDR3 reads CASSQRLAGTDTQYF. CDR3 in DNA: TGTGCCAGCAGCCAACGACTAGCGGGCACAGATACGCAGTATTTT.

This chain links TRBV4-1 with TRBJ1-1; no reliable D call. V lost 2 bases and J lost 1, with 11 bases in between. CDR3 length: 15 amino acids. Germline V gives CDR1 MGHRA, CDR2 YSYEKL. CDR3 amino acids: CASSQNIGQNTEAFF. DNA of the CDR3: TGCGCCAGCAGCCAAAATATCGGCCAGAACACTGAAGCTTTCTTT.

There are a few counts of this clonotype. V gene TRBV3-1 combines with J gene TRBJ1-1; 7 nucleotides agree with TRBD1. J gave up 0 bases and V 0 bases, and 7 bases lay outside the gene matches. The CDR3 is 17 amino acids. Germline V lookup: CDR1 LGHDT, CDR2 YNNKEL (reference sequence). As DNA, the CDR3 is TGTGCCAGCAGCCAAGAGGCCAGGGGGAGAGTGAACACTGAAGCTTTCTTT. As protein: CASSQEARGRVNTEAFF.

The table lists this clonotype with a few counts. Written as DNA, the CDR3 is TGTGCCAGCAGCTACGGGGGGGGCTCCTACAATGAGCAGTTCTTC. Translation: CASSYGGGSYNEQFF. The rearrangement joins TRBV7-3 to TRBJ2-1, with TRBD2 identical over 8 bases. The CDR3 runs to 15 residues. J lost 0 bases, V lost 4 bases, and 2 bases had no gene match. Germline lookup yields CDR1 SGHTA and CDR2 FQGTGA. The full variable domain, its missing parts supplied by reference TRBV7-3 and TRBJ2-1, is GAGVSQTPSNKVTEKGKYVELRCDPISGHTALYWYRQSLGQGPEFLIYFQGTGAADDSGLPNDRFFAVRPEGSVSTLKIQRTERGDSAVYLCASSYGGGSYNEQFFGPGTRLTVL.

This clonotype has more than one count but fewer than ten. The rearrangement links TRBV7-2 to TRBJ2-5; D uncertain. The V gene's germline CDR1 is SGHTA and CDR2 FQGNSA. V lost 5 bases and J lost 4, with 5 bases in between. The CDR3 runs 11 residues. In nucleotides, the CDR3 is TGTGCCAGCAGCACGTCAGAGACCCAGTACTTC. Encoded protein: CASSTSETQYF. The full variable domain, completed using reference TRBV7-2 and TRBJ2-5, is GAGVSQSPSNKVTEKGKDVELRCDPISGHTALYWYRQSLGQGLEFLIYFQGNSAPDKSGLPSDRFSAERTGGSVSTLTIQRTQQEDSAVYLCASSTSETQYFGPGTRLLVL.

This clonotype was found a few times. The chain uses TRBV4-1 and TRBJ1-6; 9 bases are shared with TRBD1. CDR1 is MGHRA and CDR2 is YSYEKL in the germline V gene. This CDR3 comprises 13 residues. The V gene end was trimmed by 5 bases and the J gene end by 14 bases; junction bases not matched to a gene: 7. Written as DNA, the CDR3 is TGCGCCAGCAGCGCCGGGACAGGGTCATCCCTCCACTTT. Encoded protein: CASSAGTGSSLHF.

The CDR3, as DNA: TGCGCCAGCAGCCAGTTGGGGAGCACAGATACGCAGTATTTT. As protein: CASSQLGSTDTQYF. This chain joins TRBV4-1 and TRBJ2-3; D is unresolved. The CDR3 has 14 residues. The V end was cut by 3 bases, the J end by 0 bases, with 7 bases between. From germline, CDR1 is MGHRA and CDR2 YSYEKL.

V and J are TRBV20-1 and TRBJ2-3; the match to TRBD2 covers 8 bases. V lost 3 bases to trimming and J lost 5 bases; unmatched junction nucleotides: 4. Germline V gene sequence: CDR1 DFQATT, CDR2 SNEGSKA (reference sequence). The CDR3 sequence is 13 residues long. CDR3 protein: CSASGREGDTQYF. DNA of the CDR3: TGCAGTGCTAGCGGGAGGGAGGGAGATACGCAGTATTTT.

The gene calls are TRBV7-8 and TRBJ2-7; 9 bases align to TRBD1. V was clipped by 7 bases and J by 4 bases; unmatched bases: 11. This CDR3 is built from 15 residues. Germline V gene sequence: CDR1 SGHVS, CDR2 FQNEAQ. The CDR3 DNA follows: TGTGCCAGCACGAGAGGGGGACAGGGTTTGTACGAGCAGTACTTC. As protein: CASTRGGQGLYEQYF.

There are a few counts of this clonotype. The V and J genes are TRBV27 and TRBJ2-7; no clear D gene. The germline V and J ends were trimmed by 2 bases and 3 bases, with 8 bases remaining between them. CDR3 length equals 13 residues. Germline lookup yields CDR1 MNHEY and CDR2 SMNVEV (reference sequence). The CDR3: CASSLSLYYEQYF. DNA of the CDR3: TGTGCCAGCAGTTTAAGTTTGTACTACGAGCAGTACTTC.

Concerning this clonotype: Mismatch with germline at one junction end may stem from a read error. The chain has TRBV7-7 and TRBJ2-1, with 7 bases identical to TRBD2. The length of the CDR3 is 15 residues. CDR1 SSHAT and CDR2 FNYEAQ come from the germline V gene (reference sequence). The CDR3 region is CASSSLAALGNEQFF. The CDR3 nucleotides are TGTGCTAGCAGCTCCCTAGCGGCCCTGGGCAATGAGCAGTTCTTC.

This clonotype was counted only a few times. DNA for the CDR3: TGTGCCATCAGTCGGACAGGGGCAGAAAACACTGAAGCTTTCTTT. Translation: CAISRTGAENTEAFF. The J gene is TRBJ1-1, the V gene TRBV10-3; TRBD1 agrees at 9 bases. In germline, CDR1 is ENHRY, CDR2 SYGVKD. The junction had 6 bases not matched to a gene; V was cut back by 5 bases and J by 2 bases. The CDR3 covers 15 residues.

The chain carries TRBV7-9 and TRBJ2-7; tentative D call: TRBD2 (5 bases). Trimming removed 5 bases from V and 4 bases from J, with 9 bases in between. The CDR3 covers 12 residues. Germline assignment: CDR1 SEHNR and CDR2 FQNEAQ (reference sequence). CDR3 sequence: CASSIEGYEQYF. In nucleotides, the CDR3 is TGTGCCAGCAGCATCGAGGGTTACGAGCAGTACTTC. Variable domain in full (rest from reference TRBV7-9 and TRBJ2-7): DTGVSQNPRHKITKRGQNVTFRCDPISEHNRLYWYRQTLGQGPEFLTYFQNEAQLEKSRLLSDRFSAERPKGSFSTLEIQRTEQGDSAMYLCASSIEGYEQYFGPGTRLTVT.